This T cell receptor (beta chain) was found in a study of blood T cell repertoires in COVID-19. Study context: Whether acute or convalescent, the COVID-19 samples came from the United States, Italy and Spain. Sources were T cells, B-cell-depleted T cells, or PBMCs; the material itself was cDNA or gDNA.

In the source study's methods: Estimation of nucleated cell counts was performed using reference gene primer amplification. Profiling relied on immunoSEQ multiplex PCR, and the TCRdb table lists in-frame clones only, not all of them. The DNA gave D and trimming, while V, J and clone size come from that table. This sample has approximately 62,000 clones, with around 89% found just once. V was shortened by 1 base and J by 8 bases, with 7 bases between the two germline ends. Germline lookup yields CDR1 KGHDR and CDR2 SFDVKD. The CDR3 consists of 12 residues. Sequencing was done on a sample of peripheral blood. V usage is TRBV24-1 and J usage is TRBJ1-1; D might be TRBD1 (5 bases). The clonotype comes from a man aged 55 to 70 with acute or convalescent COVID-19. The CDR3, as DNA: TGTGCCACCAGTGATTTTGGACACGAAGCTTTCTTT. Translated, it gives CATSDFGHEAFF.